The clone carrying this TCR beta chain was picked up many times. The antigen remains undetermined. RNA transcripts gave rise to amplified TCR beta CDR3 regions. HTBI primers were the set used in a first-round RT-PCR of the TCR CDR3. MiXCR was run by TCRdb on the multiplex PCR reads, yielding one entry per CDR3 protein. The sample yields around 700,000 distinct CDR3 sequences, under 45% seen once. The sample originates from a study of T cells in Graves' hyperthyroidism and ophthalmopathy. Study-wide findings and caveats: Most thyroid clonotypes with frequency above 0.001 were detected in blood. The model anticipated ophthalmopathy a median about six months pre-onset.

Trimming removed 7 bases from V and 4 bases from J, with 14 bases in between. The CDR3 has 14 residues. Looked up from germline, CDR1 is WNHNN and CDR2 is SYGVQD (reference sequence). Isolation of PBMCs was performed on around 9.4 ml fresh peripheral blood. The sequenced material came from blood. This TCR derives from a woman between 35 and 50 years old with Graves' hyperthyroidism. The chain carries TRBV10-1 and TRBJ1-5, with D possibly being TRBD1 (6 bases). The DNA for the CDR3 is TGCGCCAGCAACATCGGGACAAAGAATCAGCCCCAGCATTTT. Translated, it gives CASNIGTKNQPQHF.